The clone carrying this T cell receptor (beta chain) was detected only once. The entry originates in a study of radiation and T cells in renal cell carcinoma. Germline lookup yields CDR1 MGHRA and CDR2 YSYEKL. V shed 3 bases, J shed 6 bases, and the junction held 5 bases outside the gene matches. The CDR3 covers 14 residues. Time point here: blood 4 weeks post-SBRT, at nephrectomy. Specified treatment: 15 Gy SBRT to primary tumor, nephrectomy 4 weeks later. Only in-frame clones appear in the TCRdb table, and some are missing; sequencing was by immunoSEQ multiplex PCR. The top ten clones hold 30% to 35% of a sample with over 25,000 clones, 81% of them seen once.

Here the sequenced sample was blood, taken from a patient whose treatment included radiotherapy and nephrectomy. The chain links TRBV4-1 to TRBJ2-1; 7 bases are shared with TRBD2. The source of this sequence is a man between 60 and 75 years old with renal cell carcinoma. CDR3 loop: CASSHGGGPNEQFF. The CDR3 coding sequence is TGCGCCAGCAGCCACGGGGGAGGGCCCAATGAGCAGTTCTTC.